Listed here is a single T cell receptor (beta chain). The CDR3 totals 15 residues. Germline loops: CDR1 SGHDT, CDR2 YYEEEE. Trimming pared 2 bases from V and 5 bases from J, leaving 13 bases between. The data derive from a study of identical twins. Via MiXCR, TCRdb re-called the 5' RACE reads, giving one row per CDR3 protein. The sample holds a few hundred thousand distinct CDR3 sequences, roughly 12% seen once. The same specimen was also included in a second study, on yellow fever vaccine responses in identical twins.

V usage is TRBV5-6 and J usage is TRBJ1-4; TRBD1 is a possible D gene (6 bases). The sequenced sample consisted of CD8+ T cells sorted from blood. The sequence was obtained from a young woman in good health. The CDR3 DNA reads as TGTGCCAGCAGCTTTAGACAGGAGTACAATGAAAAACTGTTTTTT. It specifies CASSFRQEYNEKLFF.